Given below is one TCR beta chain in context. Its antigen remains unidentified. The repertoire was sequenced with immunoSEQ multiplex PCR; TCRdb's copy has only in-frame clones and lacks some. The table records about 41,000 clones, about two thirds of them present only once. The data are from a study of PD-1 blockade in classical Hodgkin lymphoma. Overall study findings and caveats: Undefined causes, possibly disease activity or prior therapy, underlie the repertoire differences. It was CD4+ TCR diversity, not CD8+, that rose significantly by C4D1.

As to time point: cycle 4 day 1 (C4D1), after 6 weeks of nivolumab. Each patient's relapse followed autologous stem cell transplantation, and brentuximab vedotin exposure varied. Each best response was a complete response, a partial response or progressive disease. In germline, CDR1 is SGHRS, CDR2 YFSETQ. CDR3 size: 13 residues. Trimming took off 0 bases at V and 5 bases at J, with 8 bases between the two ends. The chain is built from TRBV5-1 and TRBJ1-2, with no clear D. The material was peripheral blood mononuclear cells (PBMCs), obtained before the fourth cycle of nivolumab. The receptor was isolated from a human donor with classical Hodgkin lymphoma. The CDR3 DNA reads TGCGCCAGCAGCTTGGGACGGCTGTATGGCTACACCTTC. Amino acids: CASSLGRLYGYTF.